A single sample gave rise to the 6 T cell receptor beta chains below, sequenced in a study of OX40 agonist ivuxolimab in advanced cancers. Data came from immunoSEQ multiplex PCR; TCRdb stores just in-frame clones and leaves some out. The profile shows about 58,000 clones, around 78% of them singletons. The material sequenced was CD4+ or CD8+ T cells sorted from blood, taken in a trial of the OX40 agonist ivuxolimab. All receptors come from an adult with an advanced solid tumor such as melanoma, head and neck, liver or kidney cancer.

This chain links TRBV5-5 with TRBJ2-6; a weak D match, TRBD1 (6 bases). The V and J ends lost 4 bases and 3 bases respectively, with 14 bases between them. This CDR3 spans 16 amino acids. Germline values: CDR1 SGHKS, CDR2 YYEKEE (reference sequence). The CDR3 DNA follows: TGTGCCAGCAGCCCCACCAGGGGTTTTGGGGCCAACGTCCTGACTTTC. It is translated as CASSPTRGFGANVLTF.

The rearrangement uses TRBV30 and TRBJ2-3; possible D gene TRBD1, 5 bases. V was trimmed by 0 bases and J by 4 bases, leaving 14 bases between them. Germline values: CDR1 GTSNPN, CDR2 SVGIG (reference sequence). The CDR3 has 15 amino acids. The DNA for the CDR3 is TGTGCCTGGAGTGTATCAGGGATTAGGGCAGATACGCAGTATTTT. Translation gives CAWSVSGIRADTQYF.

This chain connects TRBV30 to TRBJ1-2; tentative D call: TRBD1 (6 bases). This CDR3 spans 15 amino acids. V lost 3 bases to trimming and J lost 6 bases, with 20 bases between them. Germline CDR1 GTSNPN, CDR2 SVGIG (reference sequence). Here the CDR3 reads CAWSSGQMGGNGYTF. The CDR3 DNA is TGTGCCTGGAGCAGCGGACAGATGGGTGGGAATGGCTACACCTTC.

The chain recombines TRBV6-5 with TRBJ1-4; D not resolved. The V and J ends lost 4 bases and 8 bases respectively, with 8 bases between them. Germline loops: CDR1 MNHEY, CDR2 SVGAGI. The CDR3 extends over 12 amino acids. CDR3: CASSFMGEKLFF. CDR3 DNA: TGTGCCAGCAGTTTCATGGGAGAAAAACTGTTTTTT.

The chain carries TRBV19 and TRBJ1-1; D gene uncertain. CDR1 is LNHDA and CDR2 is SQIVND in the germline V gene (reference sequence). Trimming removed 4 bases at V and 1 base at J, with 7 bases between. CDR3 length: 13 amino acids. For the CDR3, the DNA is TGTGCCAGTAGTACTCAGCGGAACACTGAAGCTTTCTTT. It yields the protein CASSTQRNTEAFF.

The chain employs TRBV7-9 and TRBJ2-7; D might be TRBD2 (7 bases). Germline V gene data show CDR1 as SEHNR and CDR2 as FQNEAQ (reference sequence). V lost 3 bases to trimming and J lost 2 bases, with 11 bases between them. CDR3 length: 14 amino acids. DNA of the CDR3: TGTGCCAGCAGCTTGGGAGGGGGGCCCTACGAGCAGTACTTC. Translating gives CASSLGGGPYEQYF. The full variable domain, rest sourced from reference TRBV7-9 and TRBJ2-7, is DTGVSQNPRHKITKRGQNVTFRCDPISEHNRLYWYRQTLGQGPEFLTYFQNEAQLEKSRLLSDRFSAERPKGSFSTLEIQRTEQGDSAMYLCASSLGGGPYEQYFGPGTRLTVT.